These 17 T cell receptor beta chains share one sample of origin, sequenced in a study of T cell responses to AZD1222 COVID-19 vaccine. Measured with immunoSEQ multiplex PCR; TCRdb has only the in-frame clones, and not every one. The sample yields some 180,000 clones, about 86% seen once. This material consisted of peripheral blood, taken on day 0 of AZD1222 vaccination. The receptor source for this set is an adult in good health.

This rearrangement joins TRBV6-4 to TRBJ1-4; D gene uncertain. Trimming took off 6 bases at V and 2 bases at J, with 4 bases between the two ends. Germline loops: CDR1 MRHNA, CDR2 SNTAGT. The CDR3 spans 12 residues. The CDR3 loop is CASRETNEKLFF. The CDR3 nucleotides are TGTGCCAGCAGGGAGACTAATGAAAAACTGTTTTTT.

The chain combines TRBV6-5 with TRBJ1-1; the D gene is possibly TRBD1 (5 bases). CDR1 is MNHEY, CDR2 SVGAGI, per germline. The V end was cut by 5 bases, the J end by 3 bases, with 16 bases between. CDR3 length: 15 amino acids. Here the CDR3 DNA reads TGTGCCAGCAGTCCGGAGGGACGGACCGACACTGAAGCTTTCTTT. Protein product: CASSPEGRTDTEAFF.

The chain employs TRBV21-1 and TRBJ2-5; TRBD2 is the table's D call and was not checked against the DNA. TRBV21-1 has pseudogene status. This CDR3 is 19 amino acids long. The CDR3 bases are TGTGCCAGCAGCAAAGTAGCAGATACCTCCCTTAACGGACAAGAGACCCAGTACTTC. Residues: CASSKVADTSLNGQETQYF.

This chain links TRBV5-1 with TRBJ1-5; 8 nucleotides align to TRBD1. This CDR3 contains 15 residues. V lost 0 bases to trimming and J lost 6 bases; unmatched junction nucleotides: 5. Looked up from germline, CDR1 is SGHRS and CDR2 is YFSETQ. The CDR3 here is CASSLAPGGGQPQHF. CDR3 DNA: TGCGCCAGCAGCTTGGCCCCAGGGGGCGGTCAGCCCCAGCATTTT.

V is TRBV11-1 and J is TRBJ1-6; maybe TRBD1 (5 bases). V was shortened by 8 bases and J by 7 bases, with 12 bases between the two germline ends. The V gene's germline CDR1 is SGHAT and CDR2 FQDESV (reference sequence). The CDR3 has 13 residues. The CDR3 here is CASSEGMNSPLHF. CDR3 nucleotides: TGTGCCAGCTCCGAGGGGATGAATTCACCCCTCCACTTT.

The chain recombines TRBV3-1 (or the pseudogene TRBV3-2) with TRBJ1-1; D remains ambiguous. The V end was cut by 4 bases, the J end by 3 bases, with 12 bases between. Germline V lookup: CDR1 LGHDT, CDR2 YNNKEL (reference sequence). The CDR3 runs 14 residues. In DNA, the CDR3 is TGTGCCAGCAGCCTCCGACCTTTATACACTGAAGCTTTCTTT. This sequence encodes CASSLRPLYTEAFF.

V and J are TRBV7-2 and TRBJ2-5, with D possibly being TRBD1 or TRBD2 (5 bases each). Looked up from germline, CDR1 is SGHTA and CDR2 is FQGNSA. CDR3 length: 15 amino acids. Trimming removed 5 bases from V and 0 bases from J, with 13 bases in between. DNA of the CDR3: TGTGCCAGCAGCCCGGGGCCTCTGTACCAAGAGACCCAGTACTTC. This codes for CASSPGPLYQETQYF.

The gene calls are TRBV4-2 and TRBJ2-7; TRBD1 or TRBD2 may be the D gene (6 bases each). Trimming removed 8 bases at V and 0 bases at J, with 17 bases between. This CDR3 has 15 amino acids. CDR1 is LGHNA, CDR2 YNFKEQ, per germline. The CDR3 loop is CASSMIGGSSYEQYF. The CDR3 nucleotides are TGTGCCAGCTCCATGATCGGGGGCAGCTCCTACGAGCAGTACTTC.

The V and J genes are TRBV6-2 or TRBV6-3 and TRBJ1-5; D is uncertain. Per the germline V gene, CDR1 is MNHEY and CDR2 is SVGEGT. Trimming removed 6 bases from V and 1 base from J, with 10 bases in between. The CDR3 is 14 amino acids. The CDR3 is CASSPEKSNQPQHF. CDR3 sequence (DNA): TGTGCCAGCAGCCCCGAAAAGAGCAATCAGCCCCAGCATTTT.

V is TRBV4-2 and J is TRBJ2-2; TRBD1 is a possible D gene (5 bases). The CDR3 totals 14 residues. Trimming took 1 base from V and 6 from J, leaving 9 bases between them. Germline loops: CDR1 LGHNA, CDR2 YNFKEQ. The CDR3 protein is CASSQGQFAGELFF. The CDR3 DNA reads as TGTGCCAGCAGCCAAGGACAGTTCGCCGGGGAGCTGTTTTTT.

This sequence joins TRBV5-6 and TRBJ2-5; D is uncertain. Looked up from germline, CDR1 is SGHDT and CDR2 is YYEEEE. V gave up 0 bases and J gave up 1 base, with 4 bases separating them. This CDR3 is built from 13 residues. The CDR3 coding sequence is TGTGCCAGCAGCTTGGTCCCCCAAGAGACCCAGTACTTC. This codes for CASSLVPQETQYF.

The rearrangement links TRBV18 to TRBJ2-1; 8 nucleotides align to TRBD2. The CDR3 contains 15 residues. The V and J ends lost 0 bases and 4 bases, in that order; junction bases with no gene match: 2. Germline CDR1 is KGHSH and CDR2 is LQKENI. CDR3 in amino acids: CASSPPTGGYNEQFF. In nucleotides, the CDR3 is TGTGCCAGCTCACCACCAACGGGAGGGTACAATGAGCAGTTCTTC.

The rearrangement joins TRBV24-1 to TRBJ1-2, with D tentatively TRBD1 (5 bases). The CDR3 extends over 13 amino acids. CDR1 and CDR2 from the germline V gene are KGHDR and SFDVKD. The V end was cut by 0 bases, the J end by 8 bases, with 9 bases between. The CDR3 loop reads CATSDLGAKGYTF. CDR3 DNA: TGTGCCACCAGTGATTTGGGGGCGAAAGGCTACACCTTC.

DNA of the CDR3: TGTGCCTGGCGAGATGCCGGGACAGGGACAGGGCAGTACTTC. Amino acid sequence: CAWRDAGTGTGQYF. J is TRBJ2-7 and V is TRBV30; 9 positions match TRBD1. The junction had 14 bases not matched to a gene; V was cut back by 5 bases and J by 9 bases. This CDR3 spans 14 amino acids. The V gene's germline CDR1 is GTSNPN and CDR2 SVGIG (reference sequence).

CDR3 sequence reads: CASSEGPVASGRMKTQYF. DNA of the CDR3: TGTGCCAGCAGTGAAGGCCCCGTGGCTAGCGGGAGGATGAAGACCCAGTACTTC. J is TRBJ2-5 and V is TRBV2; 11 bases agree with TRBD2. The CDR3 is 18 residues long. The V segment lost 1 base and the J segment 6 bases; nucleotides outside the gene matches: 13. Germline V gives CDR1 SNHLY, CDR2 FYNNEI.

The chain carries TRBV18 and TRBJ2-1, with 11 bases identical to TRBD2. Germline values: CDR1 KGHSH, CDR2 LQKENI. The junction had 6 bases not matched to a gene; V was cut back by 3 bases and J by 8 bases. CDR3 length equals 15 residues. This chain's CDR3 is CASSPPSGRTDEQFF. The CDR3 coding sequence is TGTGCCAGCTCACCGCCTAGCGGGAGGACAGATGAGCAGTTCTTC.

J is TRBJ1-1 and V is TRBV30, with D possibly matching TRBD1 (6 bases). Per germline, CDR1 GTSNPN and CDR2 SVGIG (reference sequence). The CDR3 length is 14 residues. V was shortened by 5 bases and J by 3 bases, with 16 bases between the two germline ends. The CDR3 loop is CAWDPGAKDTEAFF. CDR3 in DNA: TGTGCCTGGGATCCAGGGGCAAAGGACACTGAAGCTTTCTTT.